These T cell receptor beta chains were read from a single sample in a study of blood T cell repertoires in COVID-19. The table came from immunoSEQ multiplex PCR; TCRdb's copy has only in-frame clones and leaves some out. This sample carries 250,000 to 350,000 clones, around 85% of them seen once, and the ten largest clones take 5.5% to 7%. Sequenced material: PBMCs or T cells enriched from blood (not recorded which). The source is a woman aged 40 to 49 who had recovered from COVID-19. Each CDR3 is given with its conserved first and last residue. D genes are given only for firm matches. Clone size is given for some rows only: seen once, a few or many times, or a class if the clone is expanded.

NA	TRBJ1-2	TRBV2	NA	CASNPGNLGYTF	TGTGCCAGCAACCCAGGGAATTTGGGGTACACCTTC
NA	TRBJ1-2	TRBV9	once	CASSPSEGRYNYGYTF	TGTGCCAGCAGCCCTTCCGAGGGCAGATATAACTATGGCTACACCTTC
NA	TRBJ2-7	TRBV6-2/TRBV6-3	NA	CASSGRSYEQYF	TGTGCCAGCAGCGGCCGTTCCTACGAGCAGTACTTC
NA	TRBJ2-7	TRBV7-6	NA	CASSQLSSYEQYF	TGTGCCAGCAGCCAACTGAGCTCCTACGAGCAGTACTTC
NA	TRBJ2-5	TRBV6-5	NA	CASSWGLQETQYF	TGTGCCAGCAGTTGGGGCCTCCAAGAGACCCAGTACTTC
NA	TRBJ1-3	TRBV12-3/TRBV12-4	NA	CASSFNSGNTIYF	TGTGCCAGCAGTTTCAACTCTGGAAACACCATATATTTT
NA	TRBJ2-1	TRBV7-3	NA	CASSQGQLRGGTNEQFF	TGTGCCAGCAGCCAAGGTCAGCTACGCGGAGGGACCAATGAGCAGTTCTTC
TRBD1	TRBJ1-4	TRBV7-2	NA	CASSLRRVSGQLNEKLFF	TGTGCCAGCAGCTTAAGGCGCGTGTCGGGACAGCTTAATGAAAAACTGTTTTTT
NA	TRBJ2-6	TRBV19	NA	CASHSGTAGAGANVLTF	TGTGCCAGTCATTCGGGGACTGCGGGCGCTGGGGCCAACGTCCTGACTTTC
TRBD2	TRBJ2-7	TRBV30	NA	CAWRKREGPFGYEQYF	TGTGCCTGGAGGAAGCGGGAGGGCCCTTTTGGTTACGAGCAGTACTTC
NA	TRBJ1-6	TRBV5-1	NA	CASSFGQGGSPLHF	TGCGCCAGCAGCTTTGGGCAGGGCGGCTCACCCCTCCACTTT
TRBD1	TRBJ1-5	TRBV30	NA	CAWSHGQGRNQPQHF	TGTGCCTGGAGTCACGGACAGGGAAGGAATCAGCCCCAGCATTTT
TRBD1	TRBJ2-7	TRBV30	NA	CAWSENLGQGYEQYF	TGTGCCTGGAGTGAGAATTTGGGACAGGGCTACGAGCAGTACTTC
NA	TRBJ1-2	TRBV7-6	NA	CASSLGPTGNYGYTF	TGTGCCAGCAGCTTAGGCCCTACCGGGAACTATGGCTACACCTTC
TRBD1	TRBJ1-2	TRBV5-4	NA	CASSPDRDYGYTF	TGTGCCAGCAGCCCCGACAGGGACTATGGCTACACCTTC
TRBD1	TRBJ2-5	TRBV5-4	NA	CASHRDRQETQYF	TGTGCCAGTCACCGGGACAGACAAGAGACCCAGTACTTC
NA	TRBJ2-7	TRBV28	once	CASKGERAPDEQYF	TGTGCCAGCAAAGGCGAGCGGGCCCCTGACGAGCAGTACTTC
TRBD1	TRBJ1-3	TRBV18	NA	CASSQDRAFSGNTIYF	TGTGCCAGCTCGCAGGACAGGGCTTTCTCTGGAAACACCATATATTTT
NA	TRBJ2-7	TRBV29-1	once	CSVSEGQSARSQYF	TGCAGCGTTTCGGAGGGACAGTCCGCCCGCTCGCAGTACTTC
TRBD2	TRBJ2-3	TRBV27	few	CASSLGAGPTDTQYF	TGTGCCAGCAGTTTAGGAGCGGGGCCCACAGATACGCAGTATTTT
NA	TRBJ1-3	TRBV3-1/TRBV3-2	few	CASSEWRGGNSGNTIYF	TGTGCCAGCAGCGAATGGAGAGGGGGTAACTCTGGAAACACCATATATTTT
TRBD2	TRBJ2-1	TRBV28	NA	CASSWSSGNNEQFF	TGTGCCAGCAGTTGGTCTAGCGGCAACAATGAGCAGTTCTTC
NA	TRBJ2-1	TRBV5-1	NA	CASSLGLAYNEQFF	TGCGCCAGCAGCTTAGGTCTAGCGTACAATGAGCAGTTCTTC
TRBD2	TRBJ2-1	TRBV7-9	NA	CASNRLANEQFF	TGTGCCAGCAACAGACTAGCTAATGAGCAGTTCTTC
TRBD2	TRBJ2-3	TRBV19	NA	CASTSGSLTDTQYF	TGTGCCAGTACTAGCGGGAGCCTGACAGATACGCAGTATTTT
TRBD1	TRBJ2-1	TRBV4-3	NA	CASSQVAGQGANEQFF	TGCGCCAGCAGCCAAGTAGCAGGACAGGGGGCCAATGAGCAGTTCTTC
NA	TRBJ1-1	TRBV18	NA	CASSLAGGRTEAFF	TGTGCCAGCTCACTAGCGGGAGGACGGACTGAAGCTTTCTTT
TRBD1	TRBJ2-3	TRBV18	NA	CASSPRGTGVDTQYF	TGTGCCAGCTCACCACGGGGGACAGGGGTTGATACGCAGTATTTT
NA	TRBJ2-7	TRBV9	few	CASSVAGARVYEQYF	TGTGCCAGCAGCGTAGCAGGGGCGCGCGTCTACGAGCAGTACTTC
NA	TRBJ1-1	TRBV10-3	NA	CAISVGGAADTEAFF	TGTGCCATCAGTGTTGGGGGGGCTGCGGACACTGAAGCTTTCTTT
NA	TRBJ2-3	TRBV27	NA	CASSPAYGSRADTQYF	TGTGCCAGCAGTCCCGCCTACGGGAGTAGGGCAGATACGCAGTATTTT
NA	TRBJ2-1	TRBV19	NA	CASSIVGVMGGNEQFF	TGTGCCAGTAGTATAGTCGGAGTTATGGGAGGAAATGAGCAGTTCTTC
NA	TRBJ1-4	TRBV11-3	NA	CASSLVAGRGANEKLFF	TGTGCCAGCAGCTTAGTCGCGGGGCGGGGGGCTAATGAAAAACTGTTTTTT
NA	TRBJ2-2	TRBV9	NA	CASSVVITRTTGELFF	TGTGCCAGCAGCGTAGTAATCACTAGAACTACCGGGGAGCTGTTTTTT
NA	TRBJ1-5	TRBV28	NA	CASTWGGIQPQHF	TGTGCCAGCACTTGGGGAGGGATACAGCCCCAGCATTTT
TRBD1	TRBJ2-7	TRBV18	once	CASSPIRDSFYEQYF	TGTGCCAGCTCACCTATAAGGGACAGCTTCTACGAGCAGTACTTC
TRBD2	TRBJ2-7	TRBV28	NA	CASSLWGTSGSYEQYF	TGTGCCAGCAGTTTATGGGGGACTAGCGGGAGTTACGAGCAGTACTTC
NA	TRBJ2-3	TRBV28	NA	CASSLMDSLRTDTQYF	TGTGCCAGCAGTTTAATGGACAGCCTGAGGACAGATACGCAGTATTTT
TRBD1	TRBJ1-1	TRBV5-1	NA	CASSVGGGRPNTEAFF	TGCGCCAGCAGCGTAGGGGGCGGTAGGCCGAACACTGAAGCTTTCTTT
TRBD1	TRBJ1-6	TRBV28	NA	CASSLRRTGGRSPLHF	TGTGCCAGCAGTCTTCGAAGGACAGGGGGAAGATCACCCCTCCACTTT
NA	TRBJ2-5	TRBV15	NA	CATSRPDSARGETQYF	TGTGCCACCAGCAGACCTGACAGCGCCAGGGGTGAGACCCAGTACTTC
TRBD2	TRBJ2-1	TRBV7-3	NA	CASSLSRTSAVDEQFF	TGTGCCAGCAGCTTAAGTCGGACTAGCGCCGTGGATGAGCAGTTCTTC
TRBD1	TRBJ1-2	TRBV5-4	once	CASSLGIQGAWGYTF	TGTGCCAGCAGCTTGGGGATACAGGGGGCATGGGGCTACACCTTC
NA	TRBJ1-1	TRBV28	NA	CASSLQLNTEAFF	TGTGCCAGCAGTTTACAACTCAACACTGAAGCTTTCTTT
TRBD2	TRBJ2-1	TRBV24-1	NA	CATSDRREDLYNEQFF	TGTGCCACCAGTGATCGGCGGGAGGACCTGTACAATGAGCAGTTCTTC
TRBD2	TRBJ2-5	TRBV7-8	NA	CASSPAGGGAPEETQYF	TGTGCCAGCAGCCCGGCCGGGGGGGGAGCCCCCGAAGAGACCCAGTACTTC
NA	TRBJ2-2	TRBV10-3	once	CAISESSNTGELFF	TGTGCCATCAGTGAGTCGAGTAACACCGGGGAGCTGTTTTTT
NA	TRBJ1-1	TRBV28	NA	CASSSPWRHTEAFF	TGTGCCAGCAGTTCCCCGTGGAGGCACACTGAAGCTTTCTTT
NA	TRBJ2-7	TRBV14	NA	CASSQDRATRGIDYEQYF	TGTGCCAGCAGCCAAGATAGGGCCACAAGGGGGATTGACTACGAGCAGTACTTC
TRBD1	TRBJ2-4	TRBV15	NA	CATSRDRTLWLAKNIQYF	TGTGCCACCAGCAGGGACAGGACGCTTTGGCTCGCCAAAAACATTCAGTACTTC
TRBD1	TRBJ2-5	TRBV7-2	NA	CASSQGRGRETQYF	TGTGCCAGCAGTCAGGGCAGGGGGCGGGAGACCCAGTACTTC
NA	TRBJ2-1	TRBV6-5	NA	CASRPPSSYNEQFF	TGTGCCAGCAGACCCCCGAGTTCCTACAATGAGCAGTTCTTC
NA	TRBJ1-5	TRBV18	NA	CASSPTSSGLNQPQHF	TGTGCCAGCTCACCAACTTCATCAGGGCTAAATCAGCCCCAGCATTTT
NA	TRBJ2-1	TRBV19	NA	CASSIIESSYNEQFF	TGTGCCAGTAGTATAATAGAGAGCTCCTACAATGAGCAGTTCTTC
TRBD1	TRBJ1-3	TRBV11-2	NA	CASSLTGGTGNTIYF	TGTGCCAGCAGCTTGACAGGGGGCACTGGAAACACCATATATTTT
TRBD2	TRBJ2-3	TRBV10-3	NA	CAIRTSGSVYTQYF	TGTGCCATTCGGACTAGCGGGTCGGTTTATACGCAGTATTTT
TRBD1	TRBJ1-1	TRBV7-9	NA	CASSSDRGSSFTEAFF	TGTGCCAGCAGCTCGGACAGGGGTTCTAGTTTCACTGAAGCTTTCTTT
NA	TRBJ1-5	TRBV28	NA	CASSLGRGGNQPQHF	TGTGCCAGCAGTTTAGGCAGGGGTGGCAATCAGCCCCAGCATTTT
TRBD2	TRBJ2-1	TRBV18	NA	CASSKITGTSKNEQFF	TGTGCCAGCTCAAAAATCACCGGGACTAGCAAGAATGAGCAGTTCTTC
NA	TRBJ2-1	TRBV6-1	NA	CASSEGLRDVF	TGTGCCAGCAGTGAAGGACTCCGTGATGTCTTC